This T cell receptor (beta chain) was documented in a study of T cells in Graves' hyperthyroidism and ophthalmopathy (dated by TCRdb to between 2017 and 2020). Background for the entire study: Peripheral blood samples were taken at the time of initial diagnosis, prior to any treatment. Prospective prediction of ophthalmopathy was tested in an independent validation cohort consisting of fewer than 20 hyperthyroidism patients and 15 to 17 patients who later progressed to ophthalmopathy. To identify distinguishing TCR V-J signatures, a discovery cohort of about 95 patients was used, comprising 40 to 45 with Graves' ophthalmopathy and around 60 with stable Graves' hyperthyroidism. The paper reports TCR Vbeta CDR3 sequencing of 140 or so peripheral blood samples: approximately 43 ophthalmopathy, under 80 hyperthyroidism and roughly 17 progressor patients. For training and testing, the 100 or so patients in the discovery cohort were randomly divided in a 7:3 ratio. Following sampling, methimazole starting at 30 mg daily was given to hyperthyroidism patients, and high-dose intravenous methylprednisolone was given to ophthalmopathy patients. In over five Graves' hyperthyroidism patients, the study also compared T-cell repertoires from thyroid tissue with T-cell repertoires from blood. Overall study results and their limits: Ophthalmopathy was separated from stable hyperthyroidism by a 13 V-J signature model, with over 85% sensitivity and 81% to 82% specificity obtained in cross-validation and 80%/75% obtained in testing. No statistical method was used to set the sample size in advance, and investigators knew the group allocation. In validation, progression to ophthalmopathy was predicted by the model with roughly 71% sensitivity and roughly 72% specificity, a median of approximately 6.5 months before onset. Most expanded thyroid clonotypes (frequency above 0.001) were also detected in blood, a finding suggesting that blood repertoires may reflect thyroid immune responses.

A patient counted as having stable Graves' hyperthyroidism if no progression to ophthalmopathy occurred over 18 months of follow-up. Hyperthyroidism patients were newly diagnosed, with disease duration under 2 months, and aged 18 to 65 years. The study excluded patients with uncontrolled infections, other autoimmune diseases, pregnancy or lactation. Diagnoses were established on the basis of clinical symptoms, serum thyroxine and TRAb, thyroid ultrasound, and orbital computed tomography. PBMCs were isolated from 10 ml of fresh peripheral blood by Ficoll-Paque density gradient centrifugation. Total RNA was extracted using Trizol reagent, and RNA quality was assessed on an Agilent 2100 Bioanalyzer. The sample holds many counts of this clonotype. No cognate antigen has been identified for it. Base qualities are missing; no much larger clone stands one base away. The TCR beta CDR3 regions were amplified from RNA transcripts. For the first round of RT-PCR on the TCR CDR3, the HTBI primer set was used together with the Qiagen OneStep RT-PCR kit. A second multiplex PCR round built the libraries, followed by size selection and purification. Paired-end sequencing of the libraries was performed with 100 bp reads on an Illumina HiSeq2000. The authors processed their data as follows. Raw data were processed with SOAPnuke, discarding reads with adapters, uncalled bases, mean Phred below 15, or no exact constant-primer or identifier match. COPE v1.2.5 was used to merge the high-quality paired reads, and each unique nucleotide sequence was defined as a clonotype. MiTCR v1.1 was used to align clonotypes to the IMGT TRBV, TRBD and TRBJ reference segments. The analysis included only V-J combinations with a frequency above 0.0001, which together covered approximately 99% of the repertoires. A TCS score was defined as the ratio of F50 (clonal expansion) to E x V (chaos), with BLOSUM62-based TCRdist applied between CDR3 peptides within each V-J. Welch's t-statistics and random forest reduced fewer than 600 V-J features to about 12, which were used in a naive Bayes classifier (R e1071). TCRdb reran the public reads through fastp at Q25 and MiXCR, keeping productive beta chains. Every distinct CDR3 protein forms one entry, paired with its most common genes and DNA. The V and J calls were not made by the authors but by TCRdb's processing. Counted in this sample were hundreds of thousands of distinct CDR3 sequences; around 15% of them appeared once. In total, the top ten clones hold roughly 10% of the sample.

The sequenced sample was blood. The sequence derives from a woman in her late teens or twenties with Graves' hyperthyroidism.

The DNA sequence is as follows: TGTGCCAGCAGCTTAGGGCTCGGGACCCTAGGCACAGATACGCAGTATTTT. Its product reads: CASSLGLGTLGTDTQYF. The V gene is TRBV7-2 and the J gene is TRBJ2-3; the D gene assignment is perhaps TRBD1 or TRBD2, with each matching 5 bases. V loses 1 base of germline sequence and J loses 1 base, and the interval between the two ends is 15 bases. CDR1 and CDR2 are read off the germline V gene as SGHTA and FQGNSA. Measured from the cysteine to the phenylalanine, the CDR3 is 17 residues long. The only DNA kept is the CDR3, 51 bases in frame from the first base.